These 20 T cell receptor beta chains came from one sample sequenced in a study of T-cell reconstitution after alpha-beta-depleted transplantation in children. Unique molecular identifiers tagged the TCRbeta library. Via MiXCR, TCRdb re-called the PCR reads, giving one row per CDR3 protein. The sample lists about 610,000 distinct CDR3 sequences; about 10% were seen once. This sample comprised PBMCs from the stem cell graft donor, obtained from the stem cell graft. All receptors derive from a human donor who donated a stem cell graft to a child with acute myeloid leukemia.

This clonotype was detected many times. The chain uses TRBV7-2 and TRBJ2-1, with D possibly being TRBD1 (6 bases). V lost 3 bases, J lost 7 bases, and 10 bases lay in between. The CDR3 runs to 13 residues. The germline V gene encodes CDR1 SGHTA and CDR2 FQGNSA. The CDR3 bases are TGTGCCAGCAGCTTGCAGGGGCTTAATGAGCAGTTCTTC. This sequence encodes CASSLQGLNEQFF.

On this clonotype itself: Germline is not matched at one junction end, which may reflect a read error. The chain combines TRBV7-7 with TRBJ1-1, with D uncertain. CDR1 SSHAT and CDR2 FNYEAQ come from the germline V gene (reference sequence). CDR3 length: 13 amino acids. The CDR3 is CASSLGVDTEAFF. CDR3 nucleotides: TGTGCTAGCAGTTTGGGAGTGGACACTGAAGCTTTCTTT. Filled out from reference TRBV7-7 and TRBJ1-1, the complete variable domain reads GAGVSQSPRYKVTKRGQDVTLRCDPISSHATLYWYQQALGQGPEFLTYFNYEAQPDKSGLPSDRFSAERPEGSISTLTIQRTEQRDSAMYRCASSLGVDTEAFFGQGTRLTVV.

This clonotype was detected many times. The chain uses TRBV11-2 and TRBJ2-1, with TRBD2 identical over 8 bases. This CDR3 has 16 amino acids. With 1 base clipped from V and 4 bases from J, the junction kept 6 bases outside the gene matches. Germline CDR1 is SGHAT and CDR2 is FQNNGV. CDR3 DNA: TGTGCCAGCAGCTTAGTATTAAGCGGGGGATACAATGAGCAGTTCTTC. Translating it yields CASSLVLSGGYNEQFF.

The chain combines TRBV29-1 with TRBJ2-7, with D possibly matching TRBD1 (6 bases). Germline V lookup: CDR1 SQVTM, CDR2 ANQGSEA. Deletions cut 4 bases from V and 2 bases from J, with 9 bases between. The CDR3 loop spans 12 amino acids. The CDR3, as DNA: TGCAGCGTTGTGGCAGGGGCCTACGAGCAGTACTTC. Its protein is CSVVAGAYEQYF.

The chain couples TRBV12-3 or TRBV12-4 to TRBJ2-7, with D unclear. This CDR3 region has 13 residues. V lost 1 base and J 5 bases, leaving 9 bases between the germline ends. CDR3 loop: CASSLGLVDEQYF. CDR3 DNA sequence: TGTGCCAGCAGTTTAGGCCTAGTAGACGAGCAGTACTTC.

This clonotype was counted only a few times. J is TRBJ2-7 and V is TRBV30; TRBD1 aligns across 10 bases. Germline lookup yields CDR1 GTSNPN and CDR2 SVGIG (reference sequence). V shed 3 bases and J 7 bases; nucleotides not matched to a gene: 6. The CDR3 loop spans 13 amino acids. For the CDR3, the DNA is TGTGCCTGGAGACTGATGGGACAGGGGGAGCAGTACTTC. This sequence encodes CAWRLMGQGEQYF.

As regards this clonotype: The junction does not match germline at one end; this may be a read error. The rearrangement joins TRBV20-1 to TRBJ2-7; TRBD2 might be the D (5 bases). The CDR3 is made up of 13 amino acids. Germline-derived CDR1 and CDR2 are DFQATT and SNEGSKA (reference sequence). The chain's CDR3 is CSAREGLATLAHF. CDR3 DNA sequence: TGCAGTGCTAGAGAGGGGTTAGCGACGTTGGCCCACTTC.

In its sample, this clonotype was seen a few times. The rearrangement links TRBV3-1 to TRBJ1-1, with D possibly TRBD1 on 6 matching bases. V was trimmed by 7 bases and J by 1 base, leaving 13 bases between them. The CDR3 covers 14 residues. From germline, CDR1 is LGHDT and CDR2 YNNKEL (reference sequence). DNA of the CDR3: TGTGCCAGCACCCAGAGAGGGGGGAACACTGAAGCTTTCTTT. Encoded protein: CASTQRGGNTEAFF.

This clonotype was found many times. V gene TRBV7-2 combines with J gene TRBJ2-1, with D possibly TRBD1 on 5 matching bases. Trimming stripped 1 base from V and 7 bases from J, with 14 bases between. CDR1 and CDR2 from the germline V gene are SGHTA and FQGNSA. The CDR3 is 15 residues long. The CDR3 region has the DNA TGTGCCAGCAGCTTAGGCCCAGGGTGGAAGAATGAGCAGTTCTTC. Protein product: CASSLGPGWKNEQFF.

This clonotype was recorded once. The V call is TRBV15, the J call TRBJ1-2; TRBD1 might be the D (5 bases). The CDR3 loop spans 15 amino acids. Trimming left V 0 bases short and J 3 bases short, with 11 bases between. Germline CDR1 and CDR2: LNHNV and YYDKDF (reference sequence). CDR3 DNA sequence: TGTGCCACCAGCAGAGAAGGGACCCTTCACTATGGCTACACCTTC. This translates into CATSREGTLHYGYTF.

This clonotype was counted only a few times. This sequence joins TRBV15 and TRBJ2-1, with D maybe TRBD1 (6 bases). V lost 1 base, J lost 8 bases, and 12 bases lay in between. CDR3 length: 14 amino acids. The germline CDR1 and CDR2 sequences are LNHNV and YYDKDF (reference sequence). CDR3: CATSRGSRGDEQFF. The CDR3 DNA follows: TGTGCCACCAGCAGAGGCAGCAGGGGTGATGAGCAGTTCTTC.

This clonotype was detected many times. The rearrangement links TRBV20-1 to TRBJ2-7, with D maybe TRBD2 (5 bases). Looked up from germline, CDR1 is DFQATT and CDR2 is SNEGSKA (reference sequence). The CDR3 runs to 13 residues. V was trimmed by 1 base and J by 2 bases, leaving 9 bases between them. CDR3 sequence reads: CSARGPGTYEQYF. In DNA form, the CDR3 reads TGCAGTGCTAGAGGCCCGGGGACCTACGAGCAGTACTTC.

This clonotype turned up a few times. The CDR3 sequence is CASGGQTENNYGYTF. In DNA, the CDR3 is TGTGCCAGCGGGGGGCAGACAGAAAATAACTATGGCTACACCTTC. The chain uses TRBV6-2 or TRBV6-3 and TRBJ1-2; possible D gene TRBD1, 6 bases. The CDR3 covers 15 residues. Germline assignment: CDR1 MNHEY and CDR2 SVGEGT. The V end was cut by 8 bases, the J end by 1 base, with 17 bases between.

This clonotype was detected ten times or more. The chain employs TRBV5-1 and TRBJ2-2; 12 positions agree with TRBD2. Trimming took 5 bases from V and 6 from J; bases not matched to a gene: 2. This CDR3 has 14 residues. CDR1 SGHRS and CDR2 YFSETQ come from the germline V gene. CDR3 nucleotides: TGCGCCAGCAGACGACTAGCGGGAGCCGGGGAGCTGTTTTTT. This codes for CASRRLAGAGELFF.

This clonotype was counted only a few times. V is TRBV21-1 and J is TRBJ2-7; the table's TRBD2 call for D was not verified on the DNA. TRBV21-1 has pseudogene status. The CDR3 sequence is 16 residues long. CDR3 sequence: CASSKPPRLGTDEQYF. The CDR3 DNA reads TGTGCCAGCAGCAAACCTCCGAGACTAGGTACGGACGAGCAGTACTTC.

The V and J genes are TRBV24-1 and TRBJ2-1; 9 bases fit TRBD2. The CDR3 consists of 16 residues. Germline loops: CDR1 KGHDR, CDR2 SFDVKD. Trimming cost V 2 bases and J 5 bases; bases outside gene matches: 6. CDR3 DNA sequence: TGTGCCACCAGTGATTCCATAGCGGGGGAGAACAATGAGCAGTTCTTC. Translation: CATSDSIAGENNEQFF.

On this clonotype itself: Compared with germline, one end of the junction differs, possibly owing to a read error. This sequence joins TRBV5-1 and TRBJ1-1; D gene uncertain. The CDR3 runs 14 residues. Germline V CDR1 and CDR2: SGHRS, YFSETQ. In nucleotides, the CDR3 is TGCGCCAGCAGCTTGCAAAGGGTGAACACTGTAGCTTTCTTT. It is translated as CASSLQRVNTVAFF. The variable domain in full, completed from reference TRBV5-1 and TRBJ1-1, reads KAGVTQTPRYLIKTRGQQVTLSCSPISGHRSVSWYQQTPGQGLQFLFEYFSETQRNKGNFPGRFSGRQFSNSRSEMNVSTLELGDSALYLCASSLQRVNTVAFFGQGTRLTVV.

The J gene is TRBJ2-2, the V gene TRBV9; the D gene could be TRBD1 or TRBD2 (6 bases each). Germline V gene lookup returns CDR1 SGDLS and CDR2 YYNGEE. The CDR3 runs to 16 residues. V was trimmed by 0 bases and J by 4 bases, leaving 13 bases between them. The DNA for the CDR3 is TGTGCCAGCAGCGTAGCCAGCGAGGGGGGCACCGGGGAGCTGTTTTTT. Protein sequence: CASSVASEGGTGELFF.

This clonotype was counted only a few times. This chain links TRBV7-3 with TRBJ2-1; TRBD1 agrees at 9 bases. The CDR3 is made up of 16 amino acids. Looked up from germline, CDR1 is SGHTA and CDR2 is FQGTGA. J gave up 4 bases and V 1 base, and 5 bases lay outside the gene matches. The CDR3 sequence is CASSLRVGTGYNEQFF. The DNA for the CDR3 is TGTGCCAGCAGCTTAAGGGTGGGGACAGGGTACAATGAGCAGTTCTTC. The complete variable domain, with remaining parts taken from reference TRBV7-3 and TRBJ2-1, reads GAGVSQTPSNKVTEKGKYVELRCDPISGHTALYWYRQSLGQGPEFLIYFQGTGAADDSGLPNDRFFAVRPEGSVSTLKIQRTERGDSAVYLCASSLRVGTGYNEQFFGPGTRLTVL.

The rearrangement links TRBV25-1 to TRBJ2-1; D not certain. The CDR3 totals 16 residues. Trimming cost V 1 base and J 8 bases, with 18 bases left between them. Germline assignment: CDR1 MGHDK and CDR2 SYGVNS. CDR3 sequence reads: CASSEFSGGTLDEQFF. Written as DNA, the CDR3 is TGTGCCAGCAGTGAATTTTCAGGCGGAACCTTGGATGAGCAGTTCTTC. The full variable domain, completed using reference TRBV25-1 and TRBJ2-1, is EADIYQTPRYLVIGTGKKITLECSQTMGHDKMYWYQQDPGMELHLIHYSYGVNSTEKGDLSSESTVSRIRTEHFPLTLESARPSHTSQYLCASSEFSGGTLDEQFFGPGTRLTVL.